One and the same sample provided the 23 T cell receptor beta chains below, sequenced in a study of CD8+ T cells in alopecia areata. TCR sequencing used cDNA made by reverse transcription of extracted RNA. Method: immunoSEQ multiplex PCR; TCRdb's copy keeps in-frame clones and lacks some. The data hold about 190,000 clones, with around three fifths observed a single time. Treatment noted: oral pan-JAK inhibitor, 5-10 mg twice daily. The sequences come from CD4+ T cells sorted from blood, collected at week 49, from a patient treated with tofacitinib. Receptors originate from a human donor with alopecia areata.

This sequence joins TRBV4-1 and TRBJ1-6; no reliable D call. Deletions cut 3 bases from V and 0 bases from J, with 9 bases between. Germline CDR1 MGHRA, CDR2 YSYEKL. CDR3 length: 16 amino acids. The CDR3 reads CASSQEPSSYNSPLHF. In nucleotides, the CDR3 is TGCGCCAGCAGCCAGGAACCAAGCTCCTATAATTCACCCCTCCACTTT.

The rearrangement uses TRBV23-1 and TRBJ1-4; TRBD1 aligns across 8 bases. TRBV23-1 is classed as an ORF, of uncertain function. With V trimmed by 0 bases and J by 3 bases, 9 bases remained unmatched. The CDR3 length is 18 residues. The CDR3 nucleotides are TGCGCCAGCAGTCAATCGTGGGCAGGGGGCAGGGCTAATGAAAAACTGTTTTTT. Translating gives CASSQSWAGGRANEKLFF.

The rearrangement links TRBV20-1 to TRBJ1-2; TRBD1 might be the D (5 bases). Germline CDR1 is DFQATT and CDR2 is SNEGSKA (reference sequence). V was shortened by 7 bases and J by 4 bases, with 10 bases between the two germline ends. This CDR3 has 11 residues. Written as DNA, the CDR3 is TGCAGTGTTCCAGGGTCCTATGGCTACACCTTC. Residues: CSVPGSYGYTF.

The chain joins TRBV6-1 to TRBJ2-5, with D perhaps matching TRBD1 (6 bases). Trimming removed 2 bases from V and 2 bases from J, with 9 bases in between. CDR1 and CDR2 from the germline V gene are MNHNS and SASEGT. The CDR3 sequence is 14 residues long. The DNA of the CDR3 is TGTGCCAGCAGTGAACAGGGGAAACAAGAGACCCAGTACTTC. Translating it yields CASSEQGKQETQYF.

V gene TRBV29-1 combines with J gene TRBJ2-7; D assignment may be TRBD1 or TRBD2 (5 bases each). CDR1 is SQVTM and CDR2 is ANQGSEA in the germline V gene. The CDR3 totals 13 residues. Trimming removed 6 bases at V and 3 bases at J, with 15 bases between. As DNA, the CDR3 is TGCAGCGTGAGGGACCCGATCCTCTACGAGCAGTACTTC. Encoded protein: CSVRDPILYEQYF.

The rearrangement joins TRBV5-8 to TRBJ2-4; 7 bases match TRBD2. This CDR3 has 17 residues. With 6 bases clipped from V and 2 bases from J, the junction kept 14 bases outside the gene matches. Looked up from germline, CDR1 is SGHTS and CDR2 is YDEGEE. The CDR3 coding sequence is TGTGCCAGCAATCACCCCGGGGGGTCGGGGCCCAAAAACATTCAGTACTTC. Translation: CASNHPGGSGPKNIQYF.

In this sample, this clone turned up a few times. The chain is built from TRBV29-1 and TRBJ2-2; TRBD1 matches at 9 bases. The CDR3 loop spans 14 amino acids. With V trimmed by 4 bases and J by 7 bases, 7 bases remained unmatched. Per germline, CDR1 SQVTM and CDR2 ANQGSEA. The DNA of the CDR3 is TGCAGCGTTGTTACAGGGGGCGCGTACGGGGAGCTGTTTTTT. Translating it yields CSVVTGGAYGELFF.

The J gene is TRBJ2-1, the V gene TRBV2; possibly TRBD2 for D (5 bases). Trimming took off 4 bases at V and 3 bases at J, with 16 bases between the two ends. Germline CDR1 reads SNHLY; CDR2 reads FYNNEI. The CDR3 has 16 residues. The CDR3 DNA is TGTGCCAGCAGTGTGTTGTGGACTCCCTACTACAATGAGCAGTTCTTC. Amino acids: CASSVLWTPYYNEQFF. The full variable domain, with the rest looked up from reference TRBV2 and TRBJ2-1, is EPEVTQTPSHQVTQMGQEVILRCVPISNHLYFYWYRQILGQKVEFLVSFYNNEISEKSEIFDDQFSVERPDGSNFTLKIRSTKLEDSAMYFCASSVLWTPYYNEQFFGPGTRLTVL.

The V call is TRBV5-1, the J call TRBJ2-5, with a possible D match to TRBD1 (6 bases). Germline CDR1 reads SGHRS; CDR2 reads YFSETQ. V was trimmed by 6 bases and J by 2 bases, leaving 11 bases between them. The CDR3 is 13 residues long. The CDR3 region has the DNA TGCGCCAGCAAAGTCGGACAGCAAGAGACCCAGTACTTC. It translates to CASKVGQQETQYF.

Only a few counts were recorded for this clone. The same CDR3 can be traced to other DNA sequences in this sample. The CDR3: CASSLRGLGTDTQYF. CDR3 coding DNA: TGCGCCAGCAGCCTGAGGGGACTAGGGACAGATACGCAGTATTTT. This chain connects TRBV5-1 to TRBJ2-3; 8 bases line up with TRBD2. The CDR3 sequence is 15 residues long. The V segment lost 4 bases and the J segment 3 bases; nucleotides outside the gene matches: 7. The germline gives CDR1 SGHRS, CDR2 YFSETQ.

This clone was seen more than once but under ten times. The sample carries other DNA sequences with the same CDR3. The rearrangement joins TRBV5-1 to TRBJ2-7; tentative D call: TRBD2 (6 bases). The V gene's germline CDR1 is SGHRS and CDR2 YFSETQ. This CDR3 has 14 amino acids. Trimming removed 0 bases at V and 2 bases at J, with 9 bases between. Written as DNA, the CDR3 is TGCGCCAGCAGCTTGGACGGGGGACCCTACGAGCAGTACTTC. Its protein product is CASSLDGGPYEQYF.

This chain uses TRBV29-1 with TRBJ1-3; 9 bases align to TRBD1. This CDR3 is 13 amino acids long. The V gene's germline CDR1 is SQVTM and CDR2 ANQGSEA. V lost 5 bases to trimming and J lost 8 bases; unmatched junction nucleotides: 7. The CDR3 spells CSVSGTGKDTIYF. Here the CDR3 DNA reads TGCAGCGTTTCCGGGACAGGGAAGGACACCATATATTTT.

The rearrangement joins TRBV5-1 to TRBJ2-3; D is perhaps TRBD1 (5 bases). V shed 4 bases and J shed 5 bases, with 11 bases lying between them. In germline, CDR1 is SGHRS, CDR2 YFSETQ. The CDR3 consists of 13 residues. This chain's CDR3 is CASSGNQGDTQYF. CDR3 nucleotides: TGCGCCAGCAGCGGAAACCAGGGAGATACGCAGTATTTT.

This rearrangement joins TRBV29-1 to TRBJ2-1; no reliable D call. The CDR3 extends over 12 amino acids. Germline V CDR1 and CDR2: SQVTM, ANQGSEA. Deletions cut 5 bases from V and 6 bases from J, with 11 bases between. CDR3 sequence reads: CSVSSPSNEQFF. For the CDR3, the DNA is TGCAGCGTTTCCAGCCCTTCCAATGAGCAGTTCTTC.

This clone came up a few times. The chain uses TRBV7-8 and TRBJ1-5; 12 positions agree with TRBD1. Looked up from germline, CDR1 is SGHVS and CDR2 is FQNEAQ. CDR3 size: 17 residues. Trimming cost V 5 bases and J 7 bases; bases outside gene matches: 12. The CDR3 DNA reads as TGTGCCAGCAGCCATAACCGGGACAGGGGGCGCGGACAGCCCCAGCATTTT. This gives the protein CASSHNRDRGRGQPQHF.

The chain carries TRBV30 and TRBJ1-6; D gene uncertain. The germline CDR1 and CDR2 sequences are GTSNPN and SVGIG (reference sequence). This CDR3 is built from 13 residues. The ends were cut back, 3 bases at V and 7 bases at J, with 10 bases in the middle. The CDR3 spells CAWRAYENSPLHF. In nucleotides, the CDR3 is TGTGCCTGGAGAGCATATGAGAATTCACCCCTCCACTTT.

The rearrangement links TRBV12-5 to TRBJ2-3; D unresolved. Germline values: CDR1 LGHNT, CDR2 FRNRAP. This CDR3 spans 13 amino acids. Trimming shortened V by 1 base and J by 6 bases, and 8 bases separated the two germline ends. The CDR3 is CASGLAPRDTQYF. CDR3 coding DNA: TGTGCTAGTGGTTTGGCCCCGAGGGATACGCAGTATTTT.

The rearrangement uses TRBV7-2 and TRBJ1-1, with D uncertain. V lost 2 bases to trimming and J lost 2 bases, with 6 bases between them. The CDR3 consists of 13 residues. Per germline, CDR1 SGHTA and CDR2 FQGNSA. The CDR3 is CASSLRQNTEAFF. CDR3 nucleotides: TGTGCCAGCAGCTTACGTCAAAACACTGAAGCTTTCTTT.

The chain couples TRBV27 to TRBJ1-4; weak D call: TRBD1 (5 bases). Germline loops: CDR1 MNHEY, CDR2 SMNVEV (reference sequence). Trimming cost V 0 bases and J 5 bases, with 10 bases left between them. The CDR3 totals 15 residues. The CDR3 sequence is CASSLSPGPNEKLFF. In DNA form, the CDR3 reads TGTGCCAGCAGTTTATCACCGGGACCAAATGAAAAACTGTTTTTT.

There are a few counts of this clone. The CDR3 DNA follows: TGTGCCAGCAGCTCAGGGGCCCAAGAGACCCAGTACTTC. Translated, it gives CASSSGAQETQYF. The rearrangement uses TRBV11-2 and TRBJ2-5; TRBD1 is a possible D gene (6 bases). CDR1 is SGHAT and CDR2 is FQNNGV in the germline V gene. V was clipped by 4 bases and J by 1 base, with 7 bases between them. This CDR3 is built from 13 residues. The full variable domain, in which reference TRBV11-2 and TRBJ2-5 provide the parts outside the CDR3, is EAGVAQSPRYKIIEKRQSVAFWCNPISGHATLYWYQQILGQGPKLLIQFQNNGVVDDSQLPKDRFSAERLKGVDSTLKIQPAKLEDSAVYLCASSSGAQETQYFGPGTRLLVL.

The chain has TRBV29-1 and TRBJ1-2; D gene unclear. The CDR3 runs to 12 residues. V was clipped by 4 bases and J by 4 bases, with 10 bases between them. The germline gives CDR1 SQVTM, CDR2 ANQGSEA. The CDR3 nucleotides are TGCAGCGTTGGATCTGAAGTCTATGGCTACACCTTC. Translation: CSVGSEVYGYTF.

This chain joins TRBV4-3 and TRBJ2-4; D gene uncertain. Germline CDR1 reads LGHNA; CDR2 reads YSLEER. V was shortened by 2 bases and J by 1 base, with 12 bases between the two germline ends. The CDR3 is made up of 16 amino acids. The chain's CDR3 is CASSQLVSPAKNIQYF. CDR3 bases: TGCGCCAGCAGCCAATTGGTATCTCCGGCCAAAAACATTCAGTACTTC.

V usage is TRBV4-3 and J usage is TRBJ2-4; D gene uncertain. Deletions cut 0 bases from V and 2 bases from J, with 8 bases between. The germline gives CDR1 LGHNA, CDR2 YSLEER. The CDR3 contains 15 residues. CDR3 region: CASSQELLTKNIQYF. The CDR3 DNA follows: TGCGCCAGCAGCCAAGAGCTTTTAACCAAAAACATTCAGTACTTC.